This entry describes one TCR beta chain. The antigen is not known. The data stem from a study of a mutant IDH1 vaccine in newly diagnosed glioma. Study details: The patients were given eight vaccinations, one each in weeks 1, 3, 5, 7, 11, 15, 19 and 23. Vaccines began 4-6 weeks after radiotherapy alone, or with temozolomide cycles. Prior therapy was radiotherapy, temozolomide, or both; most received both.

The J segment lost 3 bases and the V segment lost 3 bases, leaving 12 bases of the junction unmatched. In germline, CDR1 is MNHEY, CDR2 SMNVEV (reference sequence). The CDR3 totals 18 residues. This sample's time point: week 5, during vaccination. In the vaccine, a single dose held 300 ug of the mutant IDH1 20-mer peptide, along with topical imiquimod. Tumors from donors were new WHO grade 3 or 4 IDH1-mutant astrocytomas with ATRX loss. Assay used: immunoSEQ multiplex PCR; TCRdb lists only in-frame clones, some missing. Of 30,000 to 40,000 clones listed, 55% to 60% are singletons. The specimen comprised PBMCs, sampled from a glioma patient whose treatment included an IDH1 peptide vaccine. This rearrangement joins TRBV27 to TRBJ2-2; 8 bases align to TRBD2. The source of this sequence is a woman younger than 35 with glioma. CDR3 residues: CASSFLPVGLGDTGELFF. The CDR3 DNA sequence: TGTGCCAGCAGTTTCCTCCCCGTGGGACTAGGGGACACCGGGGAGCTGTTTTTT.